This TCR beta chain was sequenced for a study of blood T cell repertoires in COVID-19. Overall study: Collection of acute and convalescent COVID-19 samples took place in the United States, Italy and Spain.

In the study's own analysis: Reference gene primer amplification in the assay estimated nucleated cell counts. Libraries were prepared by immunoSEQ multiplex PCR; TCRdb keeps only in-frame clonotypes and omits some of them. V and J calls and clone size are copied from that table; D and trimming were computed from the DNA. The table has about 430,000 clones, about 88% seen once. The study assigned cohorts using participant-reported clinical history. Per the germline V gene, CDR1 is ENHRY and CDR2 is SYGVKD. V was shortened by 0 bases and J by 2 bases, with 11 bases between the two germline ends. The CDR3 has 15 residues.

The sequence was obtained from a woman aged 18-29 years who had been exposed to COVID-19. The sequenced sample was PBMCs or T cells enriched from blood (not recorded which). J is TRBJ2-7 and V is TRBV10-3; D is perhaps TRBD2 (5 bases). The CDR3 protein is CAISESVGAAYEQYF. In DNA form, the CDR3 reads TGTGCCATCAGTGAGTCCGTGGGAGCGGCCTACGAGCAGTACTTC.